The present entry profiles one T cell receptor (beta chain) with its context. Per the germline V gene, CDR1 is SGHRS and CDR2 is YFSETQ. The V segment lost 4 bases and the J segment 6 bases; nucleotides outside the gene matches: 10. The CDR3 has 15 amino acids. These data are taken from a study of shared clonotypes between healthy human individuals. The naive CD8 population came from CD45RO-negative cells selected for CCR7, without terminally differentiated effector memory CD45RA+ cells. Profiled with immunoSEQ multiplex PCR; TCRdb holds only in-frame clones, not every one. The table includes millions of clones, just over 90% detected once.

Sequencing was performed on naive CD8+ T cells from PBMCs. The sequence was obtained from a young man in good health. Some clones in this sample may be carry-over from other donors' samples. This chain links TRBV5-1 with TRBJ2-1, with 7 bases matching TRBD1. The CDR3 coding sequence is TGCGCCAGCAGCGATGCAGGGGGTGTAGGCAATGAGCAGTTCTTC. Translating it yields CASSDAGGVGNEQFF.